These T cell receptor beta chains were read from a single sample in a study of blood T cell repertoires in COVID-19. Some clones are missing from TCRdb's copy, which holds only in-frame ones; the method was immunoSEQ multiplex PCR. The repertoire holds approximately 130,000 clones, with more than 70% as singletons. Sequenced: peripheral blood. All receptors derive from a human donor in a cohort sampled during active COVID-19. CDR3s include the opening cysteine and the closing phenylalanine or tryptophan. Each record gives: clone size, V gene, D gene, J gene, CDR3 DNA, CDR3 protein. D genes are given only for firm matches. Expanded clones get a size class; other rows say once, few or many, or leave the size out.

-	TRBV7-2	-	TRBJ2-2	TGTGCCAGCAGCAGCCGGTCGGGAAGCGGGGAGCTGTTTTTT	CASSSRSGSGELFF
-	TRBV10-1	-	TRBJ1-1	TGCGCCAGCAGTCACCGCCCCCATACAGGACGTTTGAACACTGAAGCTTTCTTT	CASSHRPHTGRLNTEAFF
-	TRBV5-1	-	TRBJ1-1	TGCGCCAGCAGCTTGAAGGAGGGCGTAGGAGGCACTGAAGCTTTCTTT	CASSLKEGVGGTEAFF
-	TRBV27	-	TRBJ1-1	TGTGCCAGCAGTTCATTTCATGCAGGGAACACTGAAGCTTTCTTT	CASSSFHAGNTEAFF
few	TRBV3-1/TRBV3-2	-	TRBJ1-2	TGTGCCAGCAGCCAAGAGAACAGATCCTATGGCTACACCTTC	CASSQENRSYGYTF
-	TRBV19	-	TRBJ1-1	TGTGCCAGTAGTATAGACCGTAACACTGAAGCTTTCTTT	CASSIDRNTEAFF
-	TRBV27	TRBD2	TRBJ2-3	TGTGCCAGCAGTTTAAGAGCGGGGAGCACAGATACGCAGTATTTT	CASSLRAGSTDTQYF
-	TRBV12-3/TRBV12-4	-	TRBJ1-4	TGTGCCAGCAGTTTGGCAGAAGGACAGTTTTTT	CASSLAEGQFF
-	TRBV9	-	TRBJ2-7	TGTGCCAGCAGCGTAGCGGGGGGCCGTGACGAGCAGTACTTC	CASSVAGGRDEQYF
-	TRBV15	TRBD1	TRBJ2-1	TGTGCCACCAGCAGACGGGACAGGGGGTGGGAGACGCAGTTCTTC	CATSRRDRGWETQFF
many	TRBV5-1	-	TRBJ1-1	TGCGCCAGCAGCTTGGCAGGCACCTTGAACACTGAAGCTTTCTTT	CASSLAGTLNTEAFF
-	TRBV30	-	TRBJ1-1	TGTGCCTGGACGGGTGGTCTGGTCACTGAAGCTTTCTTT	CAWTGGLVTEAFF
-	TRBV27	-	TRBJ2-5	TGTGCCAGCAGTTTATCGTCGGTACGACTAATACTACAAGAGACCCAGTACTTC	CASSLSSVRLILQETQYF
-	TRBV2	TRBD1	TRBJ1-2	TGTGCCAGCAGTGAAAGGGGGACAGGGGTGATGCTAGCTAACTATGGCTACACCTTC	CASSERGTGVMLANYGYTF
-	TRBV20-1	TRBD2	TRBJ2-3	TGCAGTGCTAGTCCGCGGGAGAGGGCAGATACGCAGTATTTT	CSASPRERADTQYF
-	TRBV10-3	-	TRBJ1-5	TGTGCCTCCGGGGGGGACAATCAGCCCCAGCATTTT	CASGGDNQPQHF
-	TRBV5-1	-	TRBJ2-7	TGCGCCAGCAGCTTGGGACAGTCGTACGAGCAGTACTTC	CASSLGQSYEQYF